What follows is one T cell receptor (beta chain) and its context. A universal primer site was incorporated via template switching, and the cDNA contained unique molecular identifiers. TCRdb reprocessed the 5' RACE reads with MiXCR, giving one entry per CDR3 protein. Here the sample spans about 240,000 distinct CDR3 sequences, under 12% being singletons. This record belongs to a study of identical twins. The trim removed 2 bases at V and 4 bases at J, leaving 6 bases unmatched. The CDR3 contains 15 residues. Looked up from germline, CDR1 is MNHNS and CDR2 is SASEGT. The TCR sequence derives from a man aged 50 or older in good health. Sequencing was done on a sample of memory T cells sorted from blood. This chain uses TRBV6-1 with TRBJ2-7; 9 nucleotides match TRBD1. CDR3 in DNA: TGTGCCAGCAGTGAAATATACAGGGGGCGTTACGAGCAGTACTTC. This encodes CASSEIYRGRYEQYF.